Following are 18 T cell receptor beta chains from one sample sequenced in a study of blood T cell repertoires in COVID-19. The repertoire was sequenced with immunoSEQ multiplex PCR; TCRdb's copy has only in-frame clones and lacks some. The sample consists of around 230,000 clones, approximately 88% of them appearing once. Sequencing used peripheral blood. These receptors were taken from a man aged 40-50 years with acute or convalescent COVID-19.

This clone was seen a handful of times. The chain recombines TRBV12-5 with TRBJ2-7; maybe TRBD1 (6 bases). V lost 5 bases to trimming and J lost 1 base, with 24 bases between them. Germline V gives CDR1 LGHNT, CDR2 FRNRAP. This CDR3 is 18 amino acids long. CDR3 in DNA: TGTGCTAGTGGTACAATACAGGGACCGAGGCTCAGTTCCTACGAGCAGTACTTC. Translation gives CASGTIQGPRLSSYEQYF.

This chain links TRBV2 with TRBJ1-5; no definite D call. CDR3 length: 16 amino acids. The V and J ends lost 6 bases and 1 base respectively, with 16 bases between them. In germline, CDR1 is SNHLY, CDR2 FYNNEI. The CDR3 protein is CASSTEFGRSNQPQHF. Written as DNA, the CDR3 is TGTGCCAGCAGCACAGAGTTCGGTCGCAGCAATCAGCCCCAGCATTTT.

The chain combines TRBV15 with TRBJ1-5, with D unresolved. Trimming took off 0 bases at V and 1 base at J, with 4 bases between the two ends. CDR3 length equals 14 residues. Germline CDR1 LNHNV, CDR2 YYDKDF (reference sequence). The CDR3 sequence is CATSRDESNQPQHF. Here the CDR3 DNA reads TGTGCCACCAGCAGAGACGAGAGCAATCAGCCCCAGCATTTT.

This chain joins TRBV6-2 or TRBV6-3 and TRBJ2-1, with 12 bases that match TRBD2. This CDR3 contains 16 residues. CDR1 is MNHEY, CDR2 SVGEGT, per germline. V trimming: 2 bases; J trimming: 9 bases; junction bases outside the gene matches: 8. CDR3 residues: CASSYHPSGRGPEQFF. DNA of the CDR3: TGTGCCAGCAGTTACCACCCTAGCGGGAGGGGACCTGAGCAGTTCTTC.

J is TRBJ2-7 and V is TRBV6-2 or TRBV6-3; D perhaps matches TRBD1 (5 bases). The germline V gene encodes CDR1 MNHEY and CDR2 SVGEGT. The V end lost 6 bases, the J end lost 3 bases, and 6 bases lay between the germline ends. The CDR3 runs 11 residues. As DNA, the CDR3 is TGTGCCAGCAGCGACAGCTACGAGCAGTACTTC. This sequence encodes CASSDSYEQYF.

The rearrangement uses TRBV7-9 and TRBJ1-3; TRBD1 agrees at 7 bases. CDR1 is SEHNR, CDR2 FQNEAQ, per germline (reference sequence). The CDR3 consists of 16 residues. V was pared by 2 bases and J by 0 bases, with 4 bases of the junction left unmatched. The DNA of the CDR3 is TGTGCCAGCAGCTTAATGGCAGGGGGCTCTGGAAACACCATATATTTT. Encoded protein: CASSLMAGGSGNTIYF.

The rearrangement uses TRBV15 and TRBJ2-3; D gene uncertain. CDR1 LNHNV and CDR2 YYDKDF come from the germline V gene (reference sequence). The CDR3 has 14 amino acids. V was cut by 3 bases and J by 4 bases, with 11 bases left in between. Here the CDR3 reads CATSRPLAADTQYF. CDR3 nucleotides: TGTGCCACCAGCAGGCCCTTAGCCGCAGATACGCAGTATTTT.

The chain has TRBV7-2 and TRBJ2-7; D gene unclear. Germline CDR1 and CDR2: SGHTA and FQGNSA. V was clipped by 5 bases and J by 5 bases, with 16 bases between them. This CDR3 region has 14 residues. CDR3 DNA: TGTGCCAGCAGCAAGCTAGTTGCGGTCGACGAGCAGTACTTC. Translation gives CASSKLVAVDEQYF. Supplemented by reference TRBV7-2 and TRBJ2-7, the full variable domain reads GAGVSQSPSNKVTEKGKDVELRCDPISGHTALYWYRQSLGQGLEFLIYFQGNSAPDKSGLPSDRFSAERTGGSVSTLTIQRTQQEDSAVYLCASSKLVAVDEQYFGPGTRLTVT.

The rearrangement joins TRBV3-1 (or the pseudogene TRBV3-2) to TRBJ1-6, with D hard to call. CDR1 and CDR2 (germline): LGHDT, YNNKEL (reference sequence). The CDR3 covers 14 residues. Trimming left V 4 bases short and J 9 bases short, with 13 bases between. As DNA, the CDR3 is TGTGCCAGCAGCCCCGAGGGCGGAGCTTCACCCCTCCACTTT. Translated, it gives CASSPEGGASPLHF.

This sequence joins TRBV7-2 and TRBJ2-7; 7 nucleotides line up with TRBD2. The CDR3 length is 14 residues. The junction had 7 bases not matched to a gene; V was cut back by 8 bases and J by 0 bases. Germline V CDR1 and CDR2: SGHTA, FQGNSA. CDR3 sequence: CASCIGGSSYEQYF. CDR3 bases: TGTGCCAGCTGCATCGGGGGGAGCTCCTACGAGCAGTACTTC.

J is TRBJ1-1 and V is TRBV3-1 (or the pseudogene TRBV3-2); TRBD1 is a possible D gene (5 bases). The CDR3 has 14 amino acids. V was cut by 1 base and J by 5 bases, with 11 bases left in between. Germline CDR1 LGHDT, CDR2 YNNKEL (reference sequence). The CDR3 DNA is TGTGCCAGCAGCCAAGGTTTGGGGGGGACTGAAGCTTTCTTT. Translation: CASSQGLGGTEAFF.

This clone appeared a single time. The chain carries TRBV6-5 and TRBJ2-5, with 7 bases matching TRBD1. The ends lost 4 bases at V and 5 bases at J; junction bases unmatched: 4. This CDR3 spans 13 amino acids. The germline V gene encodes CDR1 MNHEY and CDR2 SVGAGI. CDR3 protein: CASSSLDRETQYF. As DNA, the CDR3 is TGTGCCAGCAGTTCCCTGGACAGGGAGACCCAGTACTTC.

This rearrangement joins TRBV5-1 to TRBJ1-5; the match to TRBD1 covers 7 bases. CDR3 length: 13 amino acids. Per germline, CDR1 SGHRS and CDR2 YFSETQ. V lost 5 bases and J lost 4; bases outside the gene matches: 3. CDR3 residues: CASRVGQNQPQHF. CDR3 DNA: TGCGCCAGCAGGGTGGGACAGAATCAGCCCCAGCATTTT.

This chain joins TRBV7-2 and TRBJ1-6, with 9 bases identical to TRBD1. Looked up from germline, CDR1 is SGHTA and CDR2 is FQGNSA. The CDR3 has 15 amino acids. V shed 5 bases and J 8 bases; nucleotides not matched to a gene: 7. CDR3 sequence (DNA): TGTGCCAGCAGCCGGACAGGGGACGAGGATTCACCCCTCCACTTT. Translated, it gives CASSRTGDEDSPLHF.

The chain has TRBV12-3 or TRBV12-4 and TRBJ1-1; 7 bases align to TRBD1. Trimming cost V 5 bases and J 4 bases; bases outside gene matches: 4. This CDR3 has 13 amino acids. The CDR3 nucleotides read TGTGCCAGCAGTCTACAGGGGCGCACTGAAGCTTTCTTT. Encoded protein: CASSLQGRTEAFF.

The CDR3 nucleotides are TGCAGTGCTTCCTGGGACAGGGAGGCTTTCTTT. Residues: CSASWDREAFF. This chain joins TRBV20-1 and TRBJ1-1, with TRBD1 matching 9 bases. CDR1 DFQATT and CDR2 SNEGSKA come from the germline V gene (reference sequence). With 5 bases clipped from V and 11 bases from J, the junction kept 6 bases outside the gene matches. The CDR3 runs 11 residues.

This clone has a handful of counts. The chain uses TRBV3-1 (or the pseudogene TRBV3-2) and TRBJ2-1; 7 positions match TRBD2. The CDR3 is 15 amino acids. Trimming at V came to 5 bases and at J to 2 bases, leaving 6 bases not matched to a gene. Germline CDR1 is LGHDT and CDR2 is YNNKEL (reference sequence). The CDR3 DNA follows: TGTGCCAGCAGCTTCAGCGGGAAGGCCTACAATGAGCAGTTCTTC. Its translation: CASSFSGKAYNEQFF.

CDR3 loop: CAWSDGQGNQPQHF. CDR3 nucleotide sequence: TGTGCCTGGAGCGACGGACAGGGCAATCAGCCCCAGCATTTT. V usage is TRBV30 and J usage is TRBJ1-5; TRBD1 matches 7 bases. The length of the CDR3 is 14 residues. Germline V gene lookup returns CDR1 GTSNPN and CDR2 SVGIG (reference sequence). V gave up 3 bases and J gave up 2 bases; unmatched junction bases: 4.